Below are 25 T cell receptor beta chains sequenced from a single sample in a study of identical twins. TCRdb independently ran MiXCR on the 5' RACE reads; one entry per CDR3 protein. The sample consists of roughly 1.6 million distinct CDR3 sequences, less than 35% of them appearing once. Sequenced sample: cord blood. The receptors originated from a newborn girl in good health.

Only a few counts were recorded for this clonotype. The chain employs TRBV27 and TRBJ1-5; a possible D gene is TRBD1 (5 bases). Trimming shortened V by 5 bases and J by 0 bases, and 14 bases separated the two germline ends. Germline lookup yields CDR1 MNHEY and CDR2 SMNVEV (reference sequence). The CDR3 runs 16 residues. For the CDR3, the DNA is TGTGCCAGCAGTCCCCCAGGGTTGTATAGCAATCAGCCCCAGCATTTT. As protein: CASSPPGLYSNQPQHF.

The gene calls are TRBV27 and TRBJ2-7, with D perhaps matching TRBD2 (5 bases). The CDR3 consists of 17 residues. The germline V gene encodes CDR1 MNHEY and CDR2 SMNVEV (reference sequence). The V end was cut by 3 bases, the J end by 0 bases, with 18 bases between. CDR3 sequence (DNA): TGTGCCAGCAGTTTCCGGAATAGCGCGAGGAGCTCCTACGAGCAGTACTTC. It translates to CASSFRNSARSSYEQYF.

To note about this clonotype: A read error may be the cause here, since a much bigger clone is one base away. This chain joins TRBV10-3 and TRBJ2-1, with TRBD2 identical over 13 bases. CDR3 length: 20 residues. Germline loops: CDR1 ENHRY, CDR2 SYGVKD. Here the CDR3 reads CATSDRGLAGLQDSYNEQFF. CDR3 DNA sequence: TGTGCCACCAGTGATAGGGGACTAGCGGGACTGCAAGACTCCTACAATGAGCAGTTCTTC.

This chain joins TRBV5-1 and TRBJ2-1; 12 bases fit TRBD2. CDR1 and CDR2 (germline): SGHRS, YFSETQ. The J segment lost 6 bases and the V segment lost 4 bases, leaving 5 bases of the junction unmatched. The length of the CDR3 is 15 residues. The CDR3 DNA sequence: TGCGCCAGCAGCCGACCTAGCGGGGGGGTCAATGAGCAGTTCTTC. Protein: CASSRPSGGVNEQFF.

The V gene is TRBV27, the J gene TRBJ1-1; D might be TRBD1 (6 bases). CDR1 and CDR2 from the germline V gene are MNHEY and SMNVEV (reference sequence). Trimming pared 1 base from V and 4 bases from J, leaving 13 bases between. The CDR3 totals 15 residues. CDR3: CASSLFRGLVTEAFF. As DNA, the CDR3 is TGTGCCAGCAGTTTATTCCGGGGGCTGGTCACTGAAGCTTTCTTT.

CDR3 amino acids: CSARREWGTGELFF. DNA of the CDR3: TGCAGTGCTAGGCGGGAGTGGGGCACCGGGGAGCTGTTTTTT. The chain combines TRBV20-1 with TRBJ2-2; 7 bases fit TRBD2. Losses at the gene ends were 3 bases for V and 4 bases for J; bases not matched to a gene: 5. Per the germline V gene, CDR1 is DFQATT and CDR2 is SNEGSKA (reference sequence). The CDR3 totals 14 residues.

This clonotype was counted only a few times. J is TRBJ2-7 and V is TRBV14, with 7 bases identical to TRBD1. The V gene's germline CDR1 is SGHDN and CDR2 FVKESK. CDR3 length: 16 amino acids. J was trimmed by 3 bases and V by 5 bases; bases with no gene match: 13. This chain's CDR3 is CASSASYGQVGYEQYF. The CDR3 bases are TGTGCCAGCAGCGCATCATACGGACAGGTTGGCTACGAGCAGTACTTC.

A few counts support this clonotype. V is TRBV7-2 and J is TRBJ2-7; D is perhaps TRBD1 or TRBD2 (5 bases each). TRBJ2-5 matches the DNA end more closely, so the J call is doubtful. CDR1 is SGHTA and CDR2 is FQGNSA in the germline V gene. The CDR3 is 15 residues long. DNA for the CDR3: TGTGCCAGCAGTCACCGGGACCTATTCATCGAGACCCAGTACTTC. Its protein is CASSHRDLFIETQYF.

This clonotype was recorded a few times. The V gene is TRBV12-3 or TRBV12-4, the J gene TRBJ2-1; 13 bases match TRBD2. The CDR3 loop spans 17 amino acids. V shed 8 bases and J 0 bases; nucleotides not matched to a gene: 7. As DNA, the CDR3 is TGTGCCAGCGTAGGACTAGCGGGAGCTAGCTCCTACAATGAGCAGTTCTTC. Translating it yields CASVGLAGASSYNEQFF.

The chain has TRBV11-2 and TRBJ1-1; D perhaps matches TRBD1 (5 bases). Germline-derived CDR1 and CDR2 are SGHAT and FQNNGV. V lost 2 bases to trimming and J lost 4 bases, with 14 bases between them. The CDR3 consists of 15 residues. CDR3 loop: CASSLFGHLSTEAFF. CDR3 DNA sequence: TGTGCCAGCAGCTTATTTGGACACCTGAGCACTGAAGCTTTCTTT.

Many counts were recorded for this clonotype. The chain recombines TRBV27 with TRBJ2-7; the match to TRBD1 covers 7 bases. Germline V gene sequence: CDR1 MNHEY, CDR2 SMNVEV (reference sequence). CDR3 size: 14 residues. The trim removed 6 bases at V and 0 bases at J, leaving 5 bases unmatched. This chain's CDR3 is CASSKTGPSYEQYF. CDR3 coding DNA: TGTGCCAGCAGCAAGACAGGGCCCTCCTACGAGCAGTACTTC.

This clonotype was seen a few times. The rearrangement uses TRBV3-1 and TRBJ2-3, with D tentatively TRBD2 (7 bases). Germline CDR1 is LGHDT and CDR2 is YNNKEL (reference sequence). Trimming pared 0 bases from V and 0 bases from J, leaving 10 bases between. The CDR3 is made up of 16 amino acids. The CDR3 sequence: CASSQDTGGSTDTQYF. The CDR3 DNA follows: TGTGCCAGCAGCCAAGATACGGGGGGCAGCACAGATACGCAGTATTTT.

This clonotype was observed a handful of times. The gene calls are TRBV7-9 and TRBJ1-1, with 8 bases matching TRBD1. V was clipped by 5 bases and J by 6 bases; unmatched bases: 2. The CDR3 extends over 12 amino acids. Per germline, CDR1 SEHNR and CDR2 FQNEAQ (reference sequence). CDR3 nucleotides: TGTGCCAGCAGCCAACAGGGGGCTGAAGCTTTCTTT. Amino acids: CASSQQGAEAFF. Drawing the rest from reference TRBV7-9 and TRBJ1-1, the complete variable domain is DTGVSQNPRHKITKRGQNVTFRCDPISEHNRLYWYRQTLGQGPEFLTYFQNEAQLEKSRLLSDRFSAERPKGSFSTLEIQRTEQGDSAMYLCASSQQGAEAFFGQGTRLTVV.

The V gene is TRBV2, the J gene TRBJ1-1, with a weak D call TRBD1 (6 bases). CDR1 and CDR2 from the germline V gene are SNHLY and FYNNEI. V was cut by 4 bases and J by 4 bases, with 10 bases left in between. This CDR3 is 13 amino acids long. The CDR3 DNA follows: TGTGCCAGCAGTGGCGGAGGGGGCACTGAAGCTTTCTTT. This gives the protein CASSGGGGTEAFF.

V is TRBV20-1 and J is TRBJ2-4, with D maybe TRBD2 (6 bases). The DNA end favors TRBJ2-7, so the J call may be wrong. Germline V gene lookup returns CDR1 DFQATT and CDR2 SNEGSKA (reference sequence). The CDR3 runs 14 residues. The chain's CDR3 is CSTQAPPGVHEQYF. For the CDR3, the DNA is TGCAGTACCCAAGCACCCCCGGGGGTTCACGAGCAGTACTTC.

A single count supports this clonotype. A much larger clone lies a single base off, so this may be a read error. CDR3 coding DNA: TGTGCCAGCAGCCCCCGGGACCATAATTCACCCCTCCACTTT. Translation gives CASSPRDHNSPLHF. The V call is TRBV7-9, the J call TRBJ1-6, with a weak D call TRBD1 (5 bases). The CDR3 loop spans 14 amino acids. The V and J ends lost 5 bases and 5 bases respectively, with 10 bases between them. The germline CDR1 and CDR2 sequences are SEHNR and FQNEAQ (reference sequence).

CDR3 sequence reads: CASSFNLASGRVYEQYF. As DNA, the CDR3 is TGTGCCAGCAGCTTTAATTTGGCTAGCGGGAGGGTATACGAGCAGTACTTC. This chain joins TRBV7-9 and TRBJ2-7; 12 nucleotides agree with TRBD2. The trim removed 3 bases at V and 4 bases at J, leaving 10 bases unmatched. Germline loops: CDR1 SEHNR, CDR2 FQNEAQ (reference sequence). The CDR3 is 17 amino acids.

The rearrangement links TRBV12-3 or TRBV12-4 to TRBJ1-2; tentatively, D is TRBD1 (5 bases). Trimming removed 7 bases from V and 2 bases from J, with 11 bases in between. This CDR3 has 13 amino acids. The DNA for the CDR3 is TGTGCCAGCACCCCGACAGTCAACTATGGCTACACCTTC. Residues: CASTPTVNYGYTF.

This clonotype occurred a few times. The chain joins TRBV6-1 to TRBJ2-7, with D possibly being TRBD2 (5 bases). Trimming left V 7 bases short and J 4 bases short, with 20 bases between. This CDR3 spans 15 amino acids. Germline V lookup: CDR1 MNHNS, CDR2 SASEGT. In DNA, the CDR3 is TGTGCCAGCATAAGCGGCCTAGACTCTCGATACGAGCAGTACTTC. This translates into CASISGLDSRYEQYF.

V gene TRBV20-1 combines with J gene TRBJ2-7; 8 bases fit TRBD1. The DNA end is a closer match to TRBJ2-5, so the J assignment may be wrong. CDR3 size: 13 residues. The germline CDR1 and CDR2 sequences are DFQATT and SNEGSKA (reference sequence). For the CDR3, the DNA is TGCAGTGCTACCTCAGGGGGCGGGGAGACCCAGTACTTC. It specifies CSATSGGGETQYF.

V gene TRBV6-6 combines with J gene TRBJ2-2; D is unclear. The CDR3 length is 12 residues. Trimming stripped 2 bases from V and 8 bases from J, with 6 bases between. The germline V gene has CDR1 MNHNY and CDR2 SVGAGI (reference sequence). CDR3 in DNA: TGTGCCAGCAGTTACGAAGGGGGGGAGCTGTTTTTT. Its translation: CASSYEGGELFF.

J is TRBJ2-2 and V is TRBV12-5; tentatively, D is TRBD1 (6 bases). Germline V lookup: CDR1 LGHNT, CDR2 FRNRAP. The V end was cut by 5 bases, the J end by 5 bases, with 9 bases between. The CDR3 loop spans 13 amino acids. The CDR3 region has the DNA TGTGCTAGTGGTGCTACAGGGACCGGGGAGCTGTTTTTT. It encodes CASGATGTGELFF.

J is TRBJ2-2 and V is TRBV6-5, with D perhaps TRBD1 (5 bases). The CDR3 sequence is 16 residues long. The V gene's germline CDR1 is MNHEY and CDR2 SVGAGI. V was trimmed by 0 bases and J by 2 bases, leaving 10 bases between them. The chain's CDR3 is CASSYSPGLNTGELFF. CDR3 nucleotide sequence: TGTGCCAGCAGTTACTCTCCAGGGCTCAACACCGGGGAGCTGTTTTTT.

This clonotype occurred a few times. The chain recombines TRBV6-1 with TRBJ1-4; D not certain. This CDR3 contains 15 residues. Trimming cost V 2 bases and J 7 bases, with 14 bases left between them. CDR1 MNHNS and CDR2 SASEGT come from the germline V gene. CDR3 sequence: CASSEFPTGPEKLFF. The CDR3 nucleotides read TGTGCCAGCAGTGAATTTCCGACCGGGCCTGAAAAACTGTTTTTT.

Only a few counts were recorded for this clonotype. This rearrangement joins TRBV6-1 to TRBJ2-1; D unresolved. V lost 1 base to trimming and J lost 7 bases, with 14 bases between them. This CDR3 region has 15 residues. Germline CDR1 and CDR2: MNHNS and SASEGT. The CDR3 sequence is CASSEGTFRGNEQFF. CDR3 nucleotides: TGTGCCAGCAGTGAAGGTACCTTCAGAGGTAATGAGCAGTTCTTC.